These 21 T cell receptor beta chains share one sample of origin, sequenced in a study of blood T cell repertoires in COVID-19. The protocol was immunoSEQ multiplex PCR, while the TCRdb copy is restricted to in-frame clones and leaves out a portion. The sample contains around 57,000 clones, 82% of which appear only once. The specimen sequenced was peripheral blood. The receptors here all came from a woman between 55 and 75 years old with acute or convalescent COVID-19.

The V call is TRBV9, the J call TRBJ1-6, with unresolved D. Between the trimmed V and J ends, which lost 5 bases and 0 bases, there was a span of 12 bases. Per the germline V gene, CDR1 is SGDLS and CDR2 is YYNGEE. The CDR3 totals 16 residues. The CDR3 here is CASSSGASSYNSPLHF. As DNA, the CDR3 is TGTGCCAGCAGTTCGGGTGCGAGCTCCTATAATTCACCCCTCCACTTT. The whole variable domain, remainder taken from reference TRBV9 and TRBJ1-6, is DSGVTQTPKHLITATGQRVTLRCSPRSGDLSVYWYQQSLDQGLQFLIQYYNGEERAKGNILERFSAQQFPDLHSELNLSSLELGDSALYFCASSSGASSYNSPLHFGNGTRLTVT.

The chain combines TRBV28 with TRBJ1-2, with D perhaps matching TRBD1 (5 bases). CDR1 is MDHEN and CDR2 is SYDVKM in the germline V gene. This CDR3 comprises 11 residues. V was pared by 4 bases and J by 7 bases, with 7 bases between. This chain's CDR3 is CASSWQGGYTF. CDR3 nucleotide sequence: TGTGCCAGCAGTTGGCAGGGTGGCTACACCTTC.

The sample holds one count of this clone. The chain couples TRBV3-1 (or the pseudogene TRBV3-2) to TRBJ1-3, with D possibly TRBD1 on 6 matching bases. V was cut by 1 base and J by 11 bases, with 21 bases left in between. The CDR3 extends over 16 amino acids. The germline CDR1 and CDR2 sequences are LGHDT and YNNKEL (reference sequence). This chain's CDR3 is CASSQGTYRVEVSIYF. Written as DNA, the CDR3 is TGTGCCAGCAGCCAAGGAACTTACAGGGTTGAGGTCTCCATATATTTT.

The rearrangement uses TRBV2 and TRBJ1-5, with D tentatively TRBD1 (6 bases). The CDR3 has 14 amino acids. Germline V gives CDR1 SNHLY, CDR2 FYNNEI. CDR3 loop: CASKKNREYQPQHF. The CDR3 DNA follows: TGTGCGTCTAAAAAAAACAGGGAGTATCAGCCCCAGCATTTT.

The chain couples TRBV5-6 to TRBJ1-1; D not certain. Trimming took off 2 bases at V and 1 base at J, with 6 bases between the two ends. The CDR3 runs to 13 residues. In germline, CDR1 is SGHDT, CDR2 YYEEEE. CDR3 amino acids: CASSFGGNTEAFF. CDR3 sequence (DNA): TGTGCCAGCAGCTTTGGAGGGAACACTGAAGCTTTCTTT.

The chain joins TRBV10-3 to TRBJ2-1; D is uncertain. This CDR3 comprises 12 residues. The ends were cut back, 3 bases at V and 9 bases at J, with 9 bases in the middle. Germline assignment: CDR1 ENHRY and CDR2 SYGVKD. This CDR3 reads CAISDPRSEQFF. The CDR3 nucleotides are TGTGCCATCAGTGACCCAAGGAGTGAGCAGTTCTTC.

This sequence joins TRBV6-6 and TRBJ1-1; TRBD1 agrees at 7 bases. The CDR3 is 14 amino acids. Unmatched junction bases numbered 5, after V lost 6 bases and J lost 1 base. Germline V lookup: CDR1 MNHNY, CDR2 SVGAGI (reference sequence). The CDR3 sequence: CASRPPGGNTEAFF. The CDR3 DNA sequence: TGTGCCAGCAGACCCCCAGGGGGGAACACTGAAGCTTTCTTT.

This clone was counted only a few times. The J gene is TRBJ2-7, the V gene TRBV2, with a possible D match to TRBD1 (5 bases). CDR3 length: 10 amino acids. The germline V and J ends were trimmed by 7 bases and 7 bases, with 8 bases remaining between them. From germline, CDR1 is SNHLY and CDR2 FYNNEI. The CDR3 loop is CASTSGEQYF. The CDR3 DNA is TGTGCCAGCACCTCAGGGGAGCAGTACTTC.

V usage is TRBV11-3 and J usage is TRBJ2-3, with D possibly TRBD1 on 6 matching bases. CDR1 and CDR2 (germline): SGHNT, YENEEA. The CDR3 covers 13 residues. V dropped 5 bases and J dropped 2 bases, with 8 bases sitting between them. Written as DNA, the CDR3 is TGTGCCAGCAGCGGACAGAACACAGATACGCAGTATTTT. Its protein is CASSGQNTDTQYF. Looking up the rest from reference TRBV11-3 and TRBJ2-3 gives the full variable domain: EAGVVQSPRYKIIEKKQPVAFWCNPISGHNTLYWYLQNLGQGPELLIRYENEEAVDDSQLPKDRFSAERLKGVDSTLKIQPAELGDSAVYLCASSGQNTDTQYFGPGTRLTVL.

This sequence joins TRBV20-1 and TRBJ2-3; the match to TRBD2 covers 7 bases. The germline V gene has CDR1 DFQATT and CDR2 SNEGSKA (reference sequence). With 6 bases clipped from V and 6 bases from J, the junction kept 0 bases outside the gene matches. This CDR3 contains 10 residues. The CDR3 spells CSAGRDTQYF. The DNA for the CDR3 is TGCAGTGCCGGGAGGGATACGCAGTATTTT.

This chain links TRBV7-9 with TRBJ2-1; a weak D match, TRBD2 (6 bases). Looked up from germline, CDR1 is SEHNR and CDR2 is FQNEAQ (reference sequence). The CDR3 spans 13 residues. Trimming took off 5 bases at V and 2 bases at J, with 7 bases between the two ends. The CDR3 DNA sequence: TGTGCCAGCAGCGGAGGGACCTACAATGAGCAGTTCTTC. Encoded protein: CASSGGTYNEQFF.

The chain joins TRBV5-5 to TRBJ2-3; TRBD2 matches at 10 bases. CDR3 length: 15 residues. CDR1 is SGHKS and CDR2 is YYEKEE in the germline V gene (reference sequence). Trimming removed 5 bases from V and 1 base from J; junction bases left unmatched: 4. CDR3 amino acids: CASSRLAGGTDTQYF. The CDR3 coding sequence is TGTGCCAGCAGTAGGCTAGCGGGGGGCACAGATACGCAGTATTTT.

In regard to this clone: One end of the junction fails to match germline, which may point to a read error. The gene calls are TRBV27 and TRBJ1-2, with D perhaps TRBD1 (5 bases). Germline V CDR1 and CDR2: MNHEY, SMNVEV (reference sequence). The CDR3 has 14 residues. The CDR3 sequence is CASRLSGGNYGYTF. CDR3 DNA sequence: TGTGCCAGCAGATTATCGGGGGGTAACTATGGCTACACCTTC.

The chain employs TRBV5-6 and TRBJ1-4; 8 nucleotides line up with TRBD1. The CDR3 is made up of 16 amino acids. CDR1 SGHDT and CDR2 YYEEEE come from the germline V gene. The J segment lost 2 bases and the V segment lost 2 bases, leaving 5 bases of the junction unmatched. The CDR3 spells CASSFDRGATNEKLFF. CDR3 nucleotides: TGTGCCAGCAGCTTTGACAGGGGCGCGACTAATGAAAAACTGTTTTTT.

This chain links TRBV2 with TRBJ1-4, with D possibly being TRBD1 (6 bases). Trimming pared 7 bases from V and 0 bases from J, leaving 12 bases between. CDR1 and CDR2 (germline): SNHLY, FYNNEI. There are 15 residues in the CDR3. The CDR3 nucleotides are TGTGCCAGCAAGGCCTACAGGGCAACTAATGAAAAACTGTTTTTT. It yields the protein CASKAYRATNEKLFF.

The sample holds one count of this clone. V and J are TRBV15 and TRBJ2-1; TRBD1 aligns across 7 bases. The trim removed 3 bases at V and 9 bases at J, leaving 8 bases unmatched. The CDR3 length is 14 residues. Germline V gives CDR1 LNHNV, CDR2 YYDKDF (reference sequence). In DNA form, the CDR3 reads TGTGCCACCAGCAGGGGATTAGGGGGCACTGAGCAGTTCTTC. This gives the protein CATSRGLGGTEQFF.

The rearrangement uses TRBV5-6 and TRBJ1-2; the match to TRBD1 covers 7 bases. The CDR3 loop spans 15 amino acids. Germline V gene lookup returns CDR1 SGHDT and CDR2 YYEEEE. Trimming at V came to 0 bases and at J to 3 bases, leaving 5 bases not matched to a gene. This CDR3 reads CASSLENRGYYGYTF. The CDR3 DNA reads TGTGCCAGCAGCTTGGAAAACAGGGGATACTATGGCTACACCTTC.

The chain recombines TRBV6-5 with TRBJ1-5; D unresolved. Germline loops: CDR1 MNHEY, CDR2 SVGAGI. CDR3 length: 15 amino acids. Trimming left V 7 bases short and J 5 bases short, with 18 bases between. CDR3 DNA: TGTGCCAGCACCCGGGGTGGGTCAGGCGATCAGCCCCAGCATTTT. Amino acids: CASTRGGSGDQPQHF.

The CDR3 protein is CASSYSGAGNQPQHF. CDR3 nucleotides: TGTGCCAGCAGTTACTCTGGGGCGGGCAATCAGCCCCAGCATTTT. The V call is TRBV6-6, the J call TRBJ1-5, with D possibly being TRBD1 (5 bases). The V gene's germline CDR1 is MNHNY and CDR2 SVGAGI (reference sequence). Between the trimmed V and J ends, which lost 0 bases and 2 bases, there was a span of 8 bases. This CDR3 contains 15 residues.

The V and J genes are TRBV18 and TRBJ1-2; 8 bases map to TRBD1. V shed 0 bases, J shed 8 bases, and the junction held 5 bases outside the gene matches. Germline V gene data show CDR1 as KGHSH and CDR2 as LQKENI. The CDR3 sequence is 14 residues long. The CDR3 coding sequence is TGTGCCAGCTCACCACCGGAGGACAGGGTCGGCTACACCTTC. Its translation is CASSPPEDRVGYTF.

The CDR3 protein is CATSEISGGSYNEQFF. CDR3 coding DNA: TGTGCCACCAGTGAAATTAGCGGGGGGTCGTACAATGAGCAGTTCTTC. J is TRBJ2-1 and V is TRBV24-1; 10 bases align to TRBD2. V lost 4 bases, J lost 4 bases, and 6 bases stayed unmatched. Per the germline V gene, CDR1 is KGHDR and CDR2 is SFDVKD. The CDR3 length is 16 residues.